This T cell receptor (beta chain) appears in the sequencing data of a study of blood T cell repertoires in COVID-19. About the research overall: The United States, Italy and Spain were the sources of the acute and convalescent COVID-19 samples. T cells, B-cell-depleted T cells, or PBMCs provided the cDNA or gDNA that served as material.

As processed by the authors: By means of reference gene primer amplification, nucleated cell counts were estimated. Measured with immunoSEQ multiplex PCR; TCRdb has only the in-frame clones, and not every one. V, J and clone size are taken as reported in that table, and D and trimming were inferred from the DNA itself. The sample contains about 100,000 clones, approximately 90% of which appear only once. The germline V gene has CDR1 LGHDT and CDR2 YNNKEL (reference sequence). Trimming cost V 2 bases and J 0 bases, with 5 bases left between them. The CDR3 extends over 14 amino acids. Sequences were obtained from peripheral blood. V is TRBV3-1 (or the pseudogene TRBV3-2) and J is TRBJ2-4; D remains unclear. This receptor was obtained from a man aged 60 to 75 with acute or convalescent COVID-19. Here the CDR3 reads CASSQYLAKNIQYF. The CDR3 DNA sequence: TGTGCCAGCAGCCAATATTTAGCCAAAAACATTCAGTACTTC.